These 16 T cell receptor beta chains were sequenced from one sample in a study of post-analysis software for immune sequencing data. Regarding the study as a whole: Roughly 5 TRBV segments, including TRBV5-6, TRBV5-1 and TRBV20-1, were more frequent in patients than controls.

No antigen has been assigned to these receptors. cDNA libraries for TCR beta contained unique molecular identifiers. TCRdb itself ran the PCR reads through MiXCR, one entry per CDR3 protein. Among hundreds of thousands of distinct CDR3 sequences listed, 30% were seen once. The sequenced sample was blood. Receptors originate from a girl aged 10 to 17 with multiple sclerosis.

The chain employs TRBV7-9 and TRBJ2-7; 11 bases align to TRBD1. The J call may be faulty, since TRBJ2-5 better matches the DNA end. This CDR3 is built from 16 residues. Germline CDR1 SEHNR, CDR2 FQNEAQ (reference sequence). The CDR3 loop reads CASEETKGQGDETQYF. The DNA for the CDR3 is TGTGCCAGCGAAGAGACAAAGGGACAGGGGGATGAGACCCAGTACTTC.

This clonotype was recorded a few times. The rearrangement uses TRBV19 and TRBJ1-5; D might be TRBD1 (6 bases). CDR3 length equals 16 residues. CDR1 LNHDA and CDR2 SQIVND come from the germline V gene (reference sequence). Trimming removed 0 bases at V and 4 bases at J, with 13 bases between. CDR3 loop: CASSIERQGRNQPQHF. The CDR3 region has the DNA TGTGCCAGTAGTATAGAGAGGCAGGGGAGGAATCAGCCCCAGCATTTT.

The chain links TRBV12-3 or TRBV12-4 to TRBJ1-2; 7 bases are shared with TRBD1. The CDR3 spans 14 residues. J lost 8 bases, V lost 6 bases, and 12 bases had no gene match. CDR3 nucleotides: TGTGCCAGCAGCTCGGGACAGAAGGGATCGGGCTACACCTTC. This sequence encodes CASSSGQKGSGYTF.

This chain links TRBV7-2 with TRBJ2-1; 8 nucleotides align to TRBD1. This CDR3 region has 16 residues. J was trimmed by 2 bases and V by 2 bases; bases with no gene match: 5. Germline V gene data show CDR1 as SGHTA and CDR2 as FQGNSA. Here the CDR3 reads CASSLPGQATYNEQFF. Written as DNA, the CDR3 is TGTGCCAGCAGCTTACCGGGACAGGCGACCTACAATGAGCAGTTCTTC.

As concerns this clonotype: A clone one base away is much larger, so this may be a read error. The chain links TRBV11-1 to TRBJ2-1; 8 bases agree with TRBD1. Gene TRBJ2-7 matches the end of the DNA better, so the J call may be wrong. Germline lookup yields CDR1 SGHAT and CDR2 FQDESV (reference sequence). The length of the CDR3 is 15 residues. The CDR3 DNA reads TGTGCCAGCAGCTTTGGGACAGGCGATTACAATGAGCAGTACTTC. The encoded protein is CASSFGTGDYNEQYF.

The genes are TRBV6-5 and TRBJ1-5, with TRBD1 as a possible D gene (5 bases). Germline lookup yields CDR1 MNHEY and CDR2 SVGAGI. There are 12 residues in the CDR3. The CDR3 here is CVTGGGNQPQHF. The CDR3 DNA follows: TGTGTCACAGGCGGGGGCAATCAGCCCCAGCATTTT.

V is TRBV20-1 and J is TRBJ1-6, with D tentatively TRBD1 (5 bases). The germline V gene encodes CDR1 DFQATT and CDR2 SNEGSKA (reference sequence). The length of the CDR3 is 14 residues. Trimming cost V 6 bases and J 9 bases, with 18 bases left between them. Written as DNA, the CDR3 is TGCAGTGCCGGGACCCTTGGGGTTGGTTCACCCCTCCACTTT. Translation gives CSAGTLGVGSPLHF.

There are a few counts of this clonotype. This chain connects TRBV7-9 to TRBJ2-7, with 7 bases that match TRBD1. The V and J ends lost 5 bases and 5 bases, in that order; junction bases with no gene match: 18. The CDR3 consists of 17 residues. Germline V gene data show CDR1 as SEHNR and CDR2 as FQNEAQ (reference sequence). The CDR3 DNA reads as TGTGCCAGCAGCACAACCGACAGGGTAATAATCAGGGACGAGCAGTACTTC. Translation: CASSTTDRVIIRDEQYF.

The V and J genes are TRBV3-1 and TRBJ2-5; no clear D. The ends were cut back, 0 bases at V and 7 bases at J, with 12 bases in the middle. The CDR3 has 14 residues. Germline lookup yields CDR1 LGHDT and CDR2 YNNKEL (reference sequence). CDR3 DNA sequence: TGTGCCAGCAGCCAAGAGGTAACCATCTCGACCCAGTACTTC. Amino acids: CASSQEVTISTQYF.

The rearrangement uses TRBV5-1 and TRBJ1-2; D remains unclear. V was pared by 3 bases and J by 2 bases, with 11 bases between. Germline values: CDR1 SGHRS, CDR2 YFSETQ. This CDR3 contains 14 residues. The CDR3 loop reads CASSSFDGNYGYTF. The CDR3 DNA reads as TGCGCCAGCAGCTCATTTGACGGCAACTATGGCTACACCTTC. Based on the CDR3 plus reference TRBV5-1 and TRBJ1-2, the full variable domain is KAGVTQTPRYLIKTRGQQVTLSCSPISGHRSVSWYQQTPGQGLQFLFEYFSETQRNKGNFPGRFSGRQFSNSRSEMNVSTLELGDSALYLCASSSFDGNYGYTFGSGTRLTVV.

This clonotype occurred a few times. The genes are TRBV2 and TRBJ1-1; 7 bases line up with TRBD1. With V trimmed by 6 bases and J by 1 base, 5 bases remained unmatched. There are 14 residues in the CDR3. Germline V lookup: CDR1 SNHLY, CDR2 FYNNEI. CDR3 coding DNA: TGTGCCAGCAGAGGGACAGCCAGGAACACTGAAGCTTTCTTT. Residues: CASRGTARNTEAFF.

As concerns this clonotype: Here the CDR3 omits its conserved ending phenylalanine or tryptophan, so a read error is the likely source. V is TRBV5-1 and J is TRBJ2-5; 12 bases match TRBD2. The ends lost 4 bases at V and 1 base at J; junction bases unmatched: 5. The length of the CDR3 is 16 residues. Per germline, CDR1 SGHRS and CDR2 YFSETQ. As DNA, the CDR3 is TGCGCCAGCAGCCATACTAGCGGGGGGATCCAAGAGACCCAGTACTTA. Its protein product is CASSHTSGGIQETQYL.

The chain links TRBV5-5 to TRBJ2-1; no clear D. Germline assignment: CDR1 SGHKS and CDR2 YYEKEE (reference sequence). This CDR3 comprises 12 residues. Trimming left V 5 bases short and J 11 bases short, with 14 bases between. The CDR3 nucleotides read TGTGCCAGCAGTTACACAACGAGTAAGCAGTTCTTC. The encoded protein is CASSYTTSKQFF.

The V and J genes are TRBV29-1 and TRBJ2-1, with 9 positions matching TRBD1. V dropped 6 bases and J dropped 8; count of bases not matched to a gene: 14. In germline, CDR1 is SQVTM, CDR2 ANQGSEA. CDR3 length: 15 residues. CDR3 DNA: TGCAGCGTCGAGCGGCAGCGTACAGGGGGCGATGAGCAGTTCTTC. Its protein product is CSVERQRTGGDEQFF.

This clonotype has only a few counts. The chain recombines TRBV25-1 with TRBJ2-4, with D possibly matching TRBD2 (6 bases). The CDR3 loop spans 15 amino acids. The ends were cut back, 1 base at V and 3 bases at J, with 10 bases in the middle. Per the germline V gene, CDR1 is MGHDK and CDR2 is SYGVNS. CDR3 coding DNA: TGTGCCAGCAGTGAATCATGGGGAGGCAAAAACATTCAGTACTTC. It specifies CASSESWGGKNIQYF.

This clonotype was seen a few times. The genes are TRBV9 and TRBJ2-4; unclear D gene. Germline assignment: CDR1 SGDLS and CDR2 YYNGEE. The CDR3 is 15 amino acids. Trimming pared 3 bases from V and 0 bases from J, leaving 10 bases between. This chain's CDR3 is CASSASTLAKNIQYF. The CDR3 DNA follows: TGTGCCAGCAGCGCCAGCACCCTAGCCAAAAACATTCAGTACTTC. The full variable domain, rest sourced from reference TRBV9 and TRBJ2-4, is DSGVTQTPKHLITATGQRVTLRCSPRSGDLSVYWYQQSLDQGLQFLIQYYNGEERAKGNILERFSAQQFPDLHSELNLSSLELGDSALYFCASSASTLAKNIQYFGAGTRLSVL.